The rows below give T cell receptor beta chains drawn from one sample of a study of blood T cells in healthy people across ages. MiXCR, run by TCRdb on the 5' RACE reads, gives a single entry per CDR3 protein. Among 1,500,000 or so distinct CDR3 sequences listed, almost 60% were seen once. The sample consisted of blood. All receptors derive from a man aged 18 to 35 in good health. The CDR3 runs from the conserved cysteine through the conserved F or W. D genes are given only for firm matches. A clone size is listed for some rows: how often the clone was seen (once, few, many), or a class if it is expanded.

j_gene,abundance,v_gene,d_gene,CDR3nt,CDR3aa
TRBJ2-7,NA,TRBV27,TRBD2,TGTGCCAGCAGTTCGGGGGGGCAGGACGAGCAGTACTTC,CASSSGGQDEQYF
TRBJ2-1,NA,TRBV11-1,TRBD2,TGTGCCAGCAGCTTAGCAGCGGGAGGCCATAGCTCCTACAATGAGCAGTTCTTC,CASSLAAGGHSSYNEQFF
TRBJ2-7,NA,TRBV4-2,TRBD2,TGTGCCAGCAGTCTCGAGGGGACTACCTCCTACGAGCAGTACTTC,CASSLEGTTSYEQYF
TRBJ2-7,few,TRBV7-9,NA,TGTGCCAGCAGCTTAGGATCCGTCGAGCAGTACTTC,CASSLGSVEQYF
TRBJ2-2,once,TRBV7-9,NA,TGTGCCAGCAGCTTTTCACAGGAGCGACCGAACACCGGGGAGCTGTTTTTT,CASSFSQERPNTGELFF
TRBJ2-2,few,TRBV12-3/TRBV12-4,NA,TGTGCCAGCAGTTTAGTCGAGTGGAACACCGGGGAGCTGTTTTTT,CASSLVEWNTGELFF
TRBJ1-2,NA,TRBV4-1,TRBD1,TGCGCCAGCAGCCATCCCGGGACAGGGGGTGGCTACACCTTC,CASSHPGTGGGYTF
TRBJ2-1,NA,TRBV7-8,TRBD2,TGTGCCAGCATCCCCTGGCGGGAGAGCTCCTACAATGAGCAGTTCTTC,CASIPWRESSYNEQFF
TRBJ2-3,NA,TRBV2,NA,TGTGCCAGCAGTGGCCGAGGTCACGGCACAGATACGCAGTATTTT,CASSGRGHGTDTQYF
TRBJ2-3,NA,TRBV20-1,NA,TGCAGTGCTAGAGTCCTAATCCAATCCAGTACGCAGTATTTT,CSARVLIQSSTQYF
TRBJ2-5,NA,TRBV6-2/TRBV6-3,TRBD2,TGTGCCAGCAGTGCTAGCGGGGGGTCGTACCAAGAGACCCAGTACTTC,CASSASGGSYQETQYF
TRBJ1-2,NA,TRBV25-1,NA,TGTGCCAGCAGGCAAGCCGGGAGAGGTGGCTACACCTTC,CASRQAGRGGYTF
TRBJ2-7,NA,TRBV20-1,TRBD1,TGCAGTGCTCTCGGTGGGGACAGCCCCTACGAGCAGTACTTC,CSALGGDSPYEQYF
TRBJ1-1,NA,TRBV5-1,NA,TGCGCCAGCAGGCCGACAGCGAACACTGAAGCTTTCTTT,CASRPTANTEAFF
TRBJ2-7,few,TRBV29-1,NA,TGCAGCGTTGATTGGGGAACCTACGAGCAGTACTTC,CSVDWGTYEQYF
TRBJ2-5,NA,TRBV11-2,NA,TGTGCCAGCAGCTCATTTAGCGGAGAACTGGCGGAGACCCAGTACTTC,CASSSFSGELAETQYF
TRBJ2-7,NA,TRBV4-1,NA,TGCGCCAGCAGCCCTCCGGACAGACGCTGGGGGCAGTACTTC,CASSPPDRRWGQYF
TRBJ2-3,NA,TRBV5-6,TRBD1,TGTGCCAGCAGCAGGTTGCAGGGGGCTTTCGCCCCAGATACGCAGTATTTT,CASSRLQGAFAPDTQYF
TRBJ2-6,few,TRBV29-1,NA,TGCAGCGTTCCGGCCGACTCTGGGGCCAACGTCCTGACTTTC,CSVPADSGANVLTF
TRBJ1-1,few,TRBV4-2,NA,TGTGCCAGCAGCCAAGACGAGGGGAGAGGGGACACTGAAGCTTTCTTT,CASSQDEGRGDTEAFF
TRBJ2-5,NA,TRBV4-1,NA,TGCGCCAGCAGCCAAGACGGACTCCCCCAAGAGACCCAGTACTTC,CASSQDGLPQETQYF
TRBJ2-1,NA,TRBV4-1,TRBD1,TGCGCCAGCAGCCAAGAATGGGGCAGGGGGCTTGTAGAGCAGTTCTTC,CASSQEWGRGLVEQFF
TRBJ2-7,few,TRBV4-1,NA,TGCGCCAGCAGCCGAGAGAGACAGTACGAGCAGTACTTC,CASSRERQYEQYF
TRBJ2-7,few,TRBV7-2,TRBD1,TGTGCCAGCAGCTCGGGACAGGTCTGGGAGCAGTACTTC,CASSSGQVWEQYF
TRBJ1-1,NA,TRBV16,NA,TGTGCCAGCAGCCAACAGCCGGGAACTGAAGCTTTCTTT,CASSQQPGTEAFF
TRBJ2-4,NA,TRBV6-2/TRBV6-3,NA,TGTGCCAGCAGAGACGGAAAGGGGGACTCGAGAGACGCCAAAAACATTCAGTACTTC,CASRDGKGDSRDAKNIQYF
TRBJ2-3,NA,TRBV7-9,NA,TGTGCCAGCAGCTTCCCACTGTCTGGGGGGCAGACAGATACGCAGTATTTT,CASSFPLSGGQTDTQYF
TRBJ1-3,NA,TRBV20-1,NA,TGCAGTGCTGACCTGATTTCCGACGCGGCGGGCTCTGGAAACACCATATATTTT,CSADLISDAAGSGNTIYF
TRBJ1-6,NA,TRBV11-2,NA,TGTGCCAGCAGCTTAGTCGGACGATCATCACCCCTCCACTTT,CASSLVGRSSPLHF
TRBJ1-1,NA,TRBV29-1,NA,TGCAGCGTTTTAGTGAGCACTGAAGCTTTCTTT,CSVLVSTEAFF
TRBJ2-7,NA,TRBV28,TRBD2,TGTGCCAGCGGACTAGCGGGGGTCTACGAGCAGTACTTC,CASGLAGVYEQYF
TRBJ2-1,few,TRBV7-2,TRBD2,TGTGCCAGCAGCTCCTTGACTAGCGGGGGGATGAATGAGCAGTTCTTC,CASSSLTSGGMNEQFF
TRBJ2-1,NA,TRBV4-1,NA,TGCGCCAGCAGCCAAGATCCTTTAGGGGGTGAGCAGTTCTTC,CASSQDPLGGEQFF
TRBJ2-7,NA,TRBV4-3,NA,TGCGCCAGCAGCCAAGATCAGGGATTCGAGCAGTACTTC,CASSQDQGFEQYF
TRBJ1-2,NA,TRBV7-2,NA,TGTGCCAGCAGCCCCCTCCCTAAGGGTAACTATGGCTACACCTTC,CASSPLPKGNYGYTF
TRBJ2-7,NA,TRBV4-2,NA,TGTGCCAGCAGCCAAGTAATTGACGCGAGGGACGAGCAGTACTTC,CASSQVIDARDEQYF
TRBJ1-1,NA,TRBV2,NA,TGTGCCAGCAGAGAGAGGACGAACACTGAAGCTTTCTTT,CASRERTNTEAFF
TRBJ1-5,NA,TRBV7-6,NA,TGTGCCAGCAGCTTAGGCCCGCAGGGAACCAATCAGCCCCAGCATTTT,CASSLGPQGTNQPQHF
TRBJ2-5,NA,TRBV20-1,NA,TGCAGTGCTAGCAGGAGTGGGGAGACCCAGTACTTC,CSASRSGETQYF
TRBJ1-2,NA,TRBV12-3/TRBV12-4,NA,TGTGCCAGCAGTTACGCGGGGGGTGGGTACTATGGCTACACCTTC,CASSYAGGGYYGYTF
TRBJ2-3,NA,TRBV2,TRBD1,TGTGCCAGCAGCGAAGGGACAGCAAAGGGAACAGATACGCAGTATTTT,CASSEGTAKGTDTQYF
TRBJ2-4,NA,TRBV27,TRBD1,TGTGCCAGCACATCCTACCGGGACAGGGTGTACTTC,CASTSYRDRVYF
TRBJ1-5,NA,TRBV12-3/TRBV12-4,NA,TGTGCCAGCAGTCTAGGTTCTGGCCCTTATCAGCCCCAGCATTTT,CASSLGSGPYQPQHF
TRBJ2-7,NA,TRBV28,TRBD1,TGTGCCAGCACCCAGGGGGGCCGGGACAGGGGGCATTATCTTCACGAGCAGTACTTC,CASTQGGRDRGHYLHEQYF
TRBJ2-7,few,TRBV11-1,NA,TGTGCCAGCAGCTTAGCGGGCGGGCAGCAGTACTTC,CASSLAGGQQYF
TRBJ1-2,NA,TRBV4-3,NA,TGCGCCAGCAGCCAGGAGACCCCCGGACTGCCCTATGGCTACACCTTC,CASSQETPGLPYGYTF
TRBJ2-1,once,TRBV7-9,TRBD2,TGTGCCAGCAGCAGACTAGCTATCTCCTACAATGAGCAGTTCTTC,CASSRLAISYNEQFF
TRBJ1-2,few,TRBV12-3/TRBV12-4,NA,TGTGCCAGCAGTTGGGACGGGAATAATGGCTACACCTTC,CASSWDGNNGYTF
TRBJ1-6,NA,TRBV4-2,NA,TGTGCCAGCAGCCAAGATCTGGAGGTGGTGTCCTATAATTCACCCCTCCACTTT,CASSQDLEVVSYNSPLHF
TRBJ2-7,NA,TRBV6-1,TRBD1,TGTGCCAGCAGTGAATTCGGGACAGGGGCCTACGAGCAGTACTTC,CASSEFGTGAYEQYF
TRBJ2-7,NA,TRBV6-2/TRBV6-3,TRBD2,TGTGCCAGCAGACTCCTTGGGACTAGCGGAATTTACGAGCAGTACTTC,CASRLLGTSGIYEQYF
TRBJ2-5,NA,TRBV3-1,NA,TGTGCCAGCAGCCAAGAAGACCGACAAGAGACCCAGTACTTC,CASSQEDRQETQYF
TRBJ2-4,NA,TRBV7-2,TRBD2,TGTGCCAGCAGCCCACTAGCGGGATATAGACTAGCCAAAAACATTCAGTACTTC,CASSPLAGYRLAKNIQYF
TRBJ2-1,NA,TRBV10-3,NA,TGTGCCATCAGTGTTGGGTCCTTGTCTGATGAGCAGTTCTTC,CAISVGSLSDEQFF
TRBJ2-3,NA,TRBV2,TRBD2,TGTGCCAGCAGTGAATGGCTAGCGGCTAGCACAGATACGCAGTATTTT,CASSEWLAASTDTQYF
TRBJ2-5,NA,TRBV12-3/TRBV12-4,TRBD2,TGTGCCAGCAGTTTAGCCGGGGTACTAGCGGGAGCTGAGACCCAGTACTTC,CASSLAGVLAGAETQYF
TRBJ2-4,NA,TRBV4-1,NA,TGCGCCAGCAGCCAAGATGGAGGGGGAGCTGAGTTGTACTTC,CASSQDGGGAELYF